Listed below are T cell receptor beta chains from one sample, sequenced in a study of tumor and adjacent non-tumor tissue in lung cancer. TCRdb fed the multiplex PCR reads into MiXCR, producing one record per CDR3 protein. Here the sample spans around 76,000 distinct CDR3 sequences, 76% being singletons. Sequenced material: distant non-tumor lung tissue. These TCRs come from a man between 70 and 80 years old with non-small cell lung cancer. The CDR3 runs from the conserved cysteine through the conserved F or W. A D gene is named only where the DNA matches it firmly. The size field is filled for only some rows; it gives once, few, many or a size class.

TRBV11-3	-	TRBJ2-5	TRBD2	TGTGCCAGCGGGGGGACTAGCGGGGCCCAAGAGACCCAGTACTTC	CASGGTSGAQETQYF
TRBV6-2/TRBV6-3	-	TRBJ1-1	-	TGTGCTATCAGTACGAGACAGAGGACGAACACTGAAGCTTTCTTT	CAISTRQRTNTEAFF
TRBV6-1	-	TRBJ2-1	TRBD1	TGTGTCAGCAGACAGGGGGTGTCAATGGACAATGAGCAGTTCTTC	CVSRQGVSMDNEQFF
TRBV12-3/TRBV12-4	-	TRBJ2-7	-	TGTGCCAGCAGTTCATCCAGCGAGGGCTACGAGTACTACTTC	CASSSSSEGYEYYF
TRBV12-3/TRBV12-4	-	TRBJ1-5	TRBD1	TGTGCCAGCAGTTTCGAAACAGGGGACTTCCAGTCCCAGCATTTT	CASSFETGDFQSQHF
TRBV6-2/TRBV6-3	many	TRBJ2-6	-	TGTGCCAGCAGTTACGGTCCTATTTCTGGGGCCAACGTCCTGACTTTC	CASSYGPISGANVLTF
TRBV6-5	-	TRBJ1-4	-	TGTGCCAGCAGCCTACTCGGGAGGGAACAGCTTAATGAAAAACTGTTTTTT	CASSLLGREQLNEKLFF
TRBV11-1	-	TRBJ2-2	-	TGTGCCAGCAGCTTTACTTGGAATACCGGGGAGCTGTTTTTT	CASSFTWNTGELFF
TRBV12-3/TRBV12-4	-	TRBJ1-5	-	TGTGCCAGCAGTTTAGGGACAGAAGGCAATCAGTCCCAGCATTTT	CASSLGTEGNQSQHF
TRBV11-2	-	TRBJ1-2	TRBD1	TGTGACAGTTCGGCGACAGGGGGTAATTATGGCTACACCTTC	CDSSATGGNYGYTF
TRBV29-1	-	TRBJ2-5	-	TGCAGCACCAAGCCCTACATTCAGACAGGTCAAGAGACCCAGTACTTC	CSTKPYIQTGQETQYF
TRBV29-1	-	TRBJ2-1	TRBD2	TGCAGCGTATTAGGAGTAGCGGGAGCGAGCAAAGAGCAGTTCTTC	CSVLGVAGASKEQFF
TRBV29-1	-	TRBJ1-1	-	TGCAGCGCAATATCACTGCGAACGAACACTGAAGCTATCTTT	CSAISLRTNTEAIF
TRBV4-1	-	TRBJ2-2	-	TGCGCCAGCAGCCAAGTATCATTTTCGGCGGGATCAGTCATCGGGGAGCTGTTTTTT	CASSQVSFSAGSVIGELFF